In this sample, the clone carrying this T cell receptor (beta chain) turned up once. The sample originates from a study of blood T cell repertoires in COVID-19. Sequenced by immunoSEQ multiplex PCR; TCRdb stores in-frame clones only, minus some. The table records about 200,000 clones, more than 65% of them present only once. The CDR3 contains 15 residues. V dropped 0 bases and J dropped 4 bases, with 12 bases sitting between them. Germline CDR1 is SGDLS and CDR2 is YYNGEE. The receptor was isolated from a woman aged 80 or older with acute or convalescent COVID-19. The V call is TRBV9, the J call TRBJ2-3; D gene uncertain. The sample consisted of peripheral blood. CDR3 in DNA: TGTGCCAGCAGCGTAGGAGGCCTGTTGTCAGATACGCAGTATTTT. Protein product: CASSVGGLLSDTQYF.